The 2 T cell receptor beta chains below all came from one sample that was sequenced in a study of CD8 T cells in Susac syndrome. Random hexamers primed reverse transcription of roughly 0.5 to 1 ug RNA. Using its own MiXCR run on the immunoSEQ multiplex PCR reads, TCRdb lists one record per CDR3 protein. The sample has 150,000 to 250,000 distinct CDR3 sequences; nearly 95% are singletons. Sequenced: CD4+ T cells from PBMCs. These receptors all come from a human donor with multiple sclerosis.

This sequence joins TRBV30 and TRBJ1-6; perhaps TRBD1 as D (6 bases). This CDR3 region has 13 residues. CDR1 is GTSNPN and CDR2 is SVGIG in the germline V gene (reference sequence). V was trimmed by 3 bases and J by 11 bases, leaving 14 bases between them. The CDR3 bases are TGTGCCTGGAGCGCGACAGGAAACCCACCCCTCCACTTT. Its protein is CAWSATGNPPLHF.

The genes are TRBV13 and TRBJ2-7, with TRBD1 as a possible D gene (6 bases). V gave up 6 bases and J gave up 5 bases, with 14 bases separating them. The germline gives CDR1 PRHDT, CDR2 FYEKMQ (reference sequence). This CDR3 comprises 13 residues. This chain's CDR3 is CASSTGPTDEQYF. CDR3 in DNA: TGTGCCAGCAGTACAGGGCCCACAGACGAGCAGTACTTC.